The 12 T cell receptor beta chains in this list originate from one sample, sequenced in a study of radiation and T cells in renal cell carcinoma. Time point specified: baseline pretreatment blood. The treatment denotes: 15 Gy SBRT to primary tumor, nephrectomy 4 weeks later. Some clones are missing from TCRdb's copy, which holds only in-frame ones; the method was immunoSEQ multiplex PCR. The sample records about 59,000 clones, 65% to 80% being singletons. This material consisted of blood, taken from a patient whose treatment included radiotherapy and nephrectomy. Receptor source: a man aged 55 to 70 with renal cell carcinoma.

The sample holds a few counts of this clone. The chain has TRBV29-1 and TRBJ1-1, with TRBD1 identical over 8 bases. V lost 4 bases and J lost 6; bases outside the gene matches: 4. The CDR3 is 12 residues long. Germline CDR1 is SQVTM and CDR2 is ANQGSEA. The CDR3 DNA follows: TGCAGCGTTGTAAGGGGACAGGCTGAAGCTTTCTTT. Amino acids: CSVVRGQAEAFF.

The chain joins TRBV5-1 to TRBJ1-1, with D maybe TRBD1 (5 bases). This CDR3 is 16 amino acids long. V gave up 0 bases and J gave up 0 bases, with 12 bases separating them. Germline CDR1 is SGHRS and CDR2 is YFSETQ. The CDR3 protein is CASSLATGQMNTEAFF. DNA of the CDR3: TGCGCCAGCAGCTTGGCCACAGGACAAATGAACACTGAAGCTTTCTTT. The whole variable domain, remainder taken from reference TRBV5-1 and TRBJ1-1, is KAGVTQTPRYLIKTRGQQVTLSCSPISGHRSVSWYQQTPGQGLQFLFEYFSETQRNKGNFPGRFSGRQFSNSRSEMNVSTLELGDSALYLCASSLATGQMNTEAFFGQGTRLTVV.

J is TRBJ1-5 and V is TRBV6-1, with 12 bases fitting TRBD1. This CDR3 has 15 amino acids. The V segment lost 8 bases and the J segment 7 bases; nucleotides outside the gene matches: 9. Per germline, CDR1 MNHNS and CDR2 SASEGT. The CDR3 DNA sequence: TGTGCCAGCGATATCGGGACAGGGGGCGACCAGCCCCAGCATTTT. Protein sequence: CASDIGTGGDQPQHF.

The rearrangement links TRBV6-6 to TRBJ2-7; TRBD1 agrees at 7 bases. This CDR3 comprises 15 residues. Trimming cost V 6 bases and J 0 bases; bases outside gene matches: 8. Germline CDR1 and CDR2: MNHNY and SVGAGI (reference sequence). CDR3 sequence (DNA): TGTGCCAGCAGCCCGGACAGGCGAAGCTCCTACGAGCAGTACGTC. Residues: CASSPDRRSSYEQYV.

The CDR3 spells CASSSTRGWYGYTF. Written as DNA, the CDR3 is TGTGCCAGCAGCAGCACTAGGGGGTGGTATGGCTACACCTTC. V and J are TRBV7-9 and TRBJ1-2; weak D call: TRBD1 (6 bases). V was cut by 5 bases and J by 5 bases, with 15 bases left in between. CDR1 SEHNR and CDR2 FQNEAQ come from the germline V gene (reference sequence). This CDR3 comprises 14 residues.

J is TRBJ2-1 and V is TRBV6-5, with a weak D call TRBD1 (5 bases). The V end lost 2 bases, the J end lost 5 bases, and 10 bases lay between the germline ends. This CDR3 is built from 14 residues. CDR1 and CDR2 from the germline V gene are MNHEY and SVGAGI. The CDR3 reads CASSYRGQDNEQFF. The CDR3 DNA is TGTGCCAGCAGTTACAGGGGCCAAGACAATGAGCAGTTCTTC.

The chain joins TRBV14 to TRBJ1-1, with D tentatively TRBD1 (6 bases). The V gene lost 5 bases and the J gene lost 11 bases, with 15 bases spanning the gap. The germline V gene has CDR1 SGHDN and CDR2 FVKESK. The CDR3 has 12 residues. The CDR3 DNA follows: TGTGCCAGCAGCTACGGACAGTTGGCTGCTTTCTTT. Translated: CASSYGQLAAFF.

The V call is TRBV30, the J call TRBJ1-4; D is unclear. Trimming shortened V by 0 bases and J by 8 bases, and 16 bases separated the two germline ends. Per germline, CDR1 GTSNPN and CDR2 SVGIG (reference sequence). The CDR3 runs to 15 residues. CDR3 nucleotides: TGTGCCTGGAGTGTAGGTGACCCGGGTCCCGAAAAACTGTTTTTT. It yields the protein CAWSVGDPGPEKLFF.

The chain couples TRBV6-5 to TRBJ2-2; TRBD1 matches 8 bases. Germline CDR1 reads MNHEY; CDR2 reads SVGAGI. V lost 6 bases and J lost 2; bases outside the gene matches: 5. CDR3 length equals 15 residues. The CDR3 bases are TGTGCCAGCAGGCGAGGACAGGGAAACACCGGGGAGCTGTTTTTT. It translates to CASRRGQGNTGELFF.

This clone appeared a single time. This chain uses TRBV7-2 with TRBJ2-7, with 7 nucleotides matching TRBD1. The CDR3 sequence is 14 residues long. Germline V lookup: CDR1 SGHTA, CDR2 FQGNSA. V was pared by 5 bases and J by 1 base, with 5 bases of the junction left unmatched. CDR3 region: CASSLDRASYEQYF. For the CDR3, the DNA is TGTGCCAGCAGCCTCGACAGGGCTTCCTACGAGCAGTACTTC. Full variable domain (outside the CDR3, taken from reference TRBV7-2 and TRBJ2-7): GAGVSQSPSNKVTEKGKDVELRCDPISGHTALYWYRQSLGQGLEFLIYFQGNSAPDKSGLPSDRFSAERTGGSVSTLTIQRTQQEDSAVYLCASSLDRASYEQYFGPGTRLTVT.

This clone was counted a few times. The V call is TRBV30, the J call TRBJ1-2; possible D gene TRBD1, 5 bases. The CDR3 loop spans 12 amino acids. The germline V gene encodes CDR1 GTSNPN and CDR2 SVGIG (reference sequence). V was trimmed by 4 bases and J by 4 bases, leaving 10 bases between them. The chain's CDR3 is CAWNPGLYGYTF. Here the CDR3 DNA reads TGTGCCTGGAATCCAGGGCTCTATGGCTACACCTTC. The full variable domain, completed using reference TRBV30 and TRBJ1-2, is SQTIHQWPATLVQPVGSPLSLECTVEGTSNPNLYWYRQAAGRGLQLLFYSVGIGQISSEVPQNLSASRPQDRQFILSSKKLLLSDSGFYLCAWNPGLYGYTFGSGTRLTVV.

The CDR3 region has the DNA TGTGCCAGTAGACAGGGCCCGCCGTACACCGGGGAGCTGTTTTTT. Its protein product is CASRQGPPYTGELFF. The chain carries TRBV6-5 and TRBJ2-2; TRBD1 matches at 7 bases. The trim removed 9 bases at V and 3 bases at J, leaving 10 bases unmatched. The CDR3 consists of 15 residues. CDR1 is MNHEY, CDR2 SVGAGI, per germline.